Below are 10 T cell receptor beta chains sequenced from a single sample in a study of identical twins. TCRdb passed the 5' RACE reads through MiXCR, listing each CDR3 protein once. In the table there are 400,000 to 650,000 distinct CDR3 sequences, approximately 22% of which are singletons. These data are also associated with another study on T cells expressing NK-cell markers.

Sequences were obtained from CD4+ T cells sorted from blood. The receptor set was obtained from a woman between 18 and 30 years old in good health.

This clonotype was picked up a small number of times. The gene calls are TRBV5-5 and TRBJ2-6; 9 bases align to TRBD1. The junction had 6 bases not matched to a gene; V was cut back by 5 bases and J by 0 bases. CDR1 and CDR2 (germline): SGHKS, YYEKEE (reference sequence). The CDR3 is made up of 17 amino acids. The CDR3 reads CASSWDREVSGANVLTF. CDR3 coding DNA: TGTGCCAGCAGTTGGGACAGGGAAGTCTCTGGGGCCAACGTCCTGACTTTC.

V usage is TRBV20-1 and J usage is TRBJ1-2, with unresolved D. V gave up 6 bases and J gave up 4 bases, with 18 bases separating them. This CDR3 spans 14 amino acids. Germline V gene sequence: CDR1 DFQATT, CDR2 SNEGSKA (reference sequence). The CDR3 sequence is CSATSNIPSYGYTF. CDR3 coding DNA: TGCAGTGCCACGTCGAATATACCGAGCTATGGCTACACCTTC.

This clonotype occurred a few times. CDR3 residues: CASSPDRATNEKLFF. Written as DNA, the CDR3 is TGTGCCAGCAGTCCCGACAGGGCTACTAATGAAAAACTGTTTTTT. V is TRBV6-1 and J is TRBJ1-4, with 7 bases matching TRBD1. V shed 5 bases and J 2 bases; nucleotides not matched to a gene: 5. CDR3 length: 15 residues. CDR1 is MNHNS, CDR2 SASEGT, per germline.

Only a few counts were recorded for this clonotype. The chain carries TRBV6-1 and TRBJ2-3; 9 nucleotides agree with TRBD1. Trimming took 8 bases from V and 2 from J; bases not matched to a gene: 5. Germline CDR1 and CDR2: MNHNS and SASEGT. The CDR3 has 14 amino acids. The CDR3 loop is CASWDRAITDTQYF. The CDR3 DNA reads as TGTGCCAGCTGGGACAGGGCGATCACAGATACGCAGTATTTT.

The sample holds a few counts of this clonotype. This sequence joins TRBV24-1 and TRBJ2-3; 8 bases agree with TRBD2. CDR1 is KGHDR, CDR2 SFDVKD, per germline. The J segment lost 4 bases and the V segment lost 3 bases, leaving 5 bases of the junction unmatched. CDR3 size: 15 residues. The CDR3 sequence: CATSDPRGAADTQYF. The CDR3 DNA sequence: TGTGCCACCAGTGATCCGCGGGGGGCGGCAGATACGCAGTATTTT.

This clonotype was counted a few times. The chain has TRBV5-1 and TRBJ1-1; D is unclear. CDR3 length: 15 residues. Looked up from germline, CDR1 is SGHRS and CDR2 is YFSETQ. Deletions cut 0 bases from V and 3 bases from J, with 12 bases between. The CDR3 loop is CASSLEFRSDTEAFF. The CDR3 DNA is TGCGCCAGCAGCTTGGAGTTTCGGTCTGACACTGAAGCTTTCTTT.

The chain recombines TRBV5-1 with TRBJ1-6; no clear D gene. Trimming took 0 bases from V and 4 from J, leaving 14 bases between them. The CDR3 has 17 amino acids. Germline CDR1 and CDR2: SGHRS and YFSETQ. CDR3 DNA sequence: TGCGCCAGCAGCTTGGGCGGCGGCACCTTTTATAATTCACCCCTCCACTTT. This gives the protein CASSLGGGTFYNSPLHF.

The chain couples TRBV29-1 to TRBJ1-2; tentatively, D is TRBD1 (5 bases). This CDR3 contains 12 residues. Trimming shortened V by 5 bases and J by 5 bases, and 12 bases separated the two germline ends. Germline V lookup: CDR1 SQVTM, CDR2 ANQGSEA. Here the CDR3 reads CSVYRSPYGYTF. Here the CDR3 DNA reads TGCAGCGTTTACAGGTCCCCATATGGCTACACCTTC.

The CDR3 loop reads CSAPDRTTGELFF. In nucleotides, the CDR3 is TGCAGTGCTCCCGACAGAACAACCGGGGAGCTGTTTTTT. This sequence joins TRBV20-1 and TRBJ2-2, with D maybe TRBD1 (5 bases). The length of the CDR3 is 13 residues. Trimming took off 5 bases at V and 5 bases at J, with 12 bases between the two ends. From germline, CDR1 is DFQATT and CDR2 SNEGSKA (reference sequence).

The chain has TRBV27 and TRBJ1-4; weak D call: TRBD1 (6 bases). CDR3 length equals 14 residues. V was trimmed by 6 bases and J by 4 bases, leaving 12 bases between them. The V gene's germline CDR1 is MNHEY and CDR2 SMNVEV (reference sequence). CDR3 amino acids: CASRKQGLNEKLFF. For the CDR3, the DNA is TGTGCCAGCAGGAAACAGGGCCTTAATGAAAAACTGTTTTTT.